This TCR beta chain was captured by sequencing in a study of cytomegalovirus exposure and HLA in healthy donors (dated by TCRdb to about 2017). About the full investigation: In an earlier analysis of around 540 of the donors, approximately 300 Gb of sequence data and 117 million unique TCR beta sequences from about 180 million T cells were reported. An early release covering roughly 580 HLA-typed donors comprised about 290 gigabases of sequencing data and around 80 million unique TCR sequences. Among the roughly 410 genotyped donors, 75% to 90% belonged to the genetic ancestry cluster associated with self-reported Caucasian donors. The study aimed to test whether signatures of past pathogen exposure could be identified by cataloging public T cell receptors. Using immunosequencing, the study profiled T cell repertoires from 640 or so subjects and related those repertoires to cytomegalovirus serostatus. A separate validation cohort of roughly 110 different subjects was used in addition to the 666-subject first cohort. To predict cytomegalovirus infection status, the study brought together high-throughput TCR immunosequencing, statistical association of individual TCRs with disease status, and machine learning. In a later analysis, previously published TCR beta repertoires from hundreds of donors were re-analyzed and high-resolution HLA genotyping was added so that TCR occurrence patterns could be studied. Rather than using new phenotypic data, the later analysis identified candidate immune exposures from TCR beta sequences and from how often those sequences occurred across donors. An earlier analysis of several hundred of the donors applied high-throughput TCR beta sequencing to assess whether each TCR beta V gene segment acted as functional or pseudogenic. Donor age, sex, ethnicity and CMV serostatus were compiled alongside the repertoire data. In a later genetic analysis, genome-wide SNP genotypes for 398 of the 666 donors were used, and that subset was treated as a discovery cohort. Every repertoire in the discovery cohort had been generated on one and the same sequencing platform. HLA typing included class I and class II loci at four-digit resolution. Typing coverage differed by locus: A, B, C, DRB1 and DQB1 were typed in roughly 620-630 donors, DQA1 in 500 to 550, DPA1 in roughly 590, and DPB1 in approximately 450. Four to six DR-DQ haplotypes were handled as single units for association and clustering, since linkage in the cohort was strong. Among some 400 genotyped donors of the cohort, an average of about 240,000 unique TCR beta nucleotide sequences were sequenced per donor, around 20% of them non-productive.

There are a few counts of this clone. Its antigen remains unidentified. One base away there is no much larger clone; base qualities are not given. Libraries were prepared through the immunoSEQ multiplex PCR assay. For the multiplex PCR, a mixture combining 60 forward primers for TCR Vbeta segments and 13 reverse primers for TCR Jbeta segments was used. Amplification of the CDR3 region of rearranged TCR beta genes was performed with a multiplex PCR assay on genomic DNA. The Illumina HiSeq System was used to sequence the amplified TCR beta libraries as 87-base-pair reads. In the paper's pipeline: A later analysis counted some 80 million unique TCR beta chains across the 666 repertoires, and 9 million to 14 million of these chains were shared by at least two donors. Raw reads were error-corrected and collapsed into unique sequences with a nearest-neighbor algorithm that merged closely related sequences to remove PCR and sequencing errors. V, D and J gene segments were assigned by aligning CDR3 sequences to IMGT reference sequences. For a sequence to be retained, at least a six-nucleotide match to both a V gene segment and a J gene segment was required. Rearrangements were classified as productive when the CDR3 lacked stop codons and remained in frame with V and J, and all other rearrangements were classified as non-productive. CDR3 was defined by IMGT convention, running from the second conserved V-encoded cysteine to the conserved J-encoded phenylalanine. Sequences without an unambiguous match to a single V gene segment were excluded from the earlier analysis of 450 to 750 of the donors. In an earlier analysis of some 590 of the donors, a V segment was called functional when productive rearrangements were above 56.7%, and segregating when the standard deviation between donors exceeded 5%. A statistical classification framework was built for diagnosing cytomegalovirus status from the catalog of TCR beta chain sequences. In a later analysis, V and J genes were assigned by comparing TCR nucleotide sequences against IMGT/GENE-DB human TR gene sequences. Using the TCRdist pipeline, a later analysis assigned CDR3 sequences along with most-parsimonious VDJ recombination scenarios. In a later analysis, each TCR beta chain was defined by its CDR3 amino acid sequence together with its V-gene family, and reads without a unique V-gene family were excluded. As a way to deal with suspected cross-contamination and a sequencing artifact, a later analysis dropped 500 to 700 nucleotide sequences that were highly shared and had low generation probability. In a later analysis, a clonal expansion index for each public chain was calculated from normalized within-repertoire ranks of inferred template counts. In a later analysis, generation probabilities were computed using a VDJ recombination model fitted to out-of-frame rearrangements, and the results were checked against IGoR. In a later analysis, hypergeometric tests were used to score TCR-TCR, TCR-HLA and TCR-CMV co-occurrence, with a repertoire-size bias correction applied to TCR pairs. A later analysis estimated false discovery rates by permuting HLA or CMV assignments 20 times. In a later analysis, co-occurring TCRs were grouped using DBSCAN, with TCRdist sequence similarity added in when clustering inside HLA-allele-positive subsets. Repertoires with fewer than 30,000 or more than 120,000 public chains were left out of co-occurrence clustering, as were about 5 repertoires with anomalous nucleotide sharing. Drawn from immuneACCESS, this table holds only the in-frame rearrangements with V and J called that TCRdb kept. Clones are partly lost; checked studies trace under half to an unresolved V gene and leave the rest unexplained. V, J and clone size derive from that table, while D and trimming were established from the DNA sequence. This sample lists about 76,000 clones; about 66% were detected once. The top ten clones comprise roughly 4.9% of the sample.

Broader findings and caveats from the paper: Linkage disequilibrium might explain the correlated functional status among segregating V segments, but an unknown experimental factor could not be excluded. The study listed around 160 TCR beta chains as associated with cytomegalovirus. It was suggested by the authors that the approach could potentially be generalized to other disease states and immunological phenotypes. A later analysis found that HLA-associated TCR beta chains were more clonally expanded and had lower generation probabilities than equally common non-associated chains. Broadly in line with IMGT annotations, most TCR beta V segments showed up in productive rearrangements about 87% or about 30% of the time in an earlier analysis of several hundred of the donors. In a later genetic analysis, fewer N-insertions in productive TCRs were reported among donors in an Asian-associated ancestry cluster than the roughly 710-donor mean. A later analysis associated about 17,000 TCR beta sequences with specific HLA alleles at a false discovery rate of 0.05. When HLA alleles, especially DR and DQ, strongly co-occurred, TCR associations were difficult to assign to individual alleles. Roughly uniform sequencing depth across donors was assumed in presence/absence analyses, although this assumption may not hold. The cohort was sequenced for TCR beta chains only, and without alpha or paired-chain data the features that could be detected were limited. A further reported finding was that TCR beta sequences accurately predicted the HLA-A and HLA-B alleles for most subjects in the first cohort. The classifier was reported to diagnose cytomegalovirus status with high specificity and sensitivity in both the original and validation cohorts. Roughly 15 rarely observed V segments, including chromosome 9 orphons, were excluded from the earlier analysis of approximately 500 of the donors because counts were too low. Across donors, most TCR sequences were observed very rarely, whereas some public TCRs were present in many individuals. The sequencing pipeline was judged likely to have produced a cluster of highly shared sequence variants as a technical artifact. In vitro tests confirmed that a few of the cytomegalovirus-associated TCR beta chains recognize cytomegalovirus antigens. A later analysis found that TCR association rates varied across HLA loci, with DRB1 alleles showing the most associated TCRs and HLA-C alleles the fewest. According to a later analysis, most CMV-associated TCR beta chains appeared to be HLA-restricted, and the HLA associations seemed to be driven largely by CMV exposure. Because HLA typing was missing for some donors at each locus, association tests included only the typed subset. The only immune exposure information available for the cohort was CMV serostatus. According to a later analysis, parvovirus B19, influenza, CMV and Epstein-Barr virus appeared linked to several top co-occurrence clusters. In a later genetic analysis, a missense DCLRE1C variant was associated with V-gene and J-gene trimming of TCR beta chains, and the association was replicated in an independent cohort.

The cohort was made up of 650 to 700 healthy bone marrow donors. All cohort members were sampled while nominally healthy, although unrecorded immune exposures were likely present. The donor was CMV seropositive and belonged to the group of 250 to 300 seropositive cohort members. Each donor provided a peripheral blood sample, and peripheral blood mononuclear cells were used for TCR beta sequencing. The Qiagen DNeasy Blood Extraction Kit was used to extract genomic DNA from the blood cell samples. The sequence came from a man between 60 and 70 years old in good health and CMV-seropositive. Material: PBMCs.

At the DNA level, the sequence is TGCGCCAGCAGCCCCCTAGCGGGGGGGGGCACAGATACGCAGTATTTT. It translates as CASSPLAGGGTDTQYF. The V and J genes are TRBV5-1 and TRBJ2-3; a stretch of 12 junction bases matches TRBD2. The CDR3 contains 16 residues, cysteine and phenylalanine counted. Left in the record is the CDR3 DNA by itself, 48 bases read in frame from the first base. Germline trimming amounts to 4 bases on V and 1 base on J, with 4 as the count of junction bases outside the gene matches. Looking up the germline V gene yields CDR1 SGHRS and CDR2 YFSETQ.